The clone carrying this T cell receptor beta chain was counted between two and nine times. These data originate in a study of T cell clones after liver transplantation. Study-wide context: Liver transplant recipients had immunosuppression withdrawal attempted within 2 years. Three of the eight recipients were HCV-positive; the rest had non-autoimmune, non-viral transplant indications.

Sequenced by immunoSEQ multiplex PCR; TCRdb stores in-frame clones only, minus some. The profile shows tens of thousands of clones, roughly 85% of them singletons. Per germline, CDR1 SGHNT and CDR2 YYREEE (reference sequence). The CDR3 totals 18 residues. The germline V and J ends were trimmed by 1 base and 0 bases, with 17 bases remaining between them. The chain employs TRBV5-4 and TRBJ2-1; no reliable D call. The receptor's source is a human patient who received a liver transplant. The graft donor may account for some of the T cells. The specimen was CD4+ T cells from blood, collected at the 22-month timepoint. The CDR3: CASSLRGSLQRSYNEQFF. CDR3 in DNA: TGTGCCAGCAGCTTGAGAGGCTCCCTCCAACGCTCCTACAATGAGCAGTTCTTC.